This entry describes one TCR beta chain. Its target is unknown. Germline assignment: CDR1 MNHEY and CDR2 SMNVEV (reference sequence). V was cut by 1 base and J by 4 bases, with 13 bases left in between. The CDR3 totals 15 residues. A multiplex PCR was run with 60 Vbeta primers and 13 Jbeta primers. Method: immunoSEQ multiplex PCR; TCRdb's copy keeps in-frame clones and lacks some. The sample has about 160,000 clones; roughly 80% are singletons. The sample originates from a study of cytomegalovirus exposure and HLA in healthy donors. Study-wide points: Analyzed later, association rates of TCRs varied across HLA loci, with DRB1 most and HLA-C fewest. The availability of immune exposure information extended only to CMV serostatus. Confirmation was obtained in vitro that a few CMV-associated chains are specific for CMV antigens. Per a later analysis, about 18,000 TCR beta sequences showed association with HLA alleles at 0.05 false discovery rate.

Sequences were obtained from PBMCs. This clonotype was sampled from a woman in her twenties or thirties in good health and CMV-seropositive. The chain joins TRBV27 to TRBJ1-1; D possibly corresponds to TRBD1 (5 bases). CDR3 nucleotide sequence: TGTGCCAGCAGTTTATGGGGCAGGACCACCACTGAAGCTTTCTTT. It specifies CASSLWGRTTTEAFF.